This T cell receptor beta chain was identified during a study of blood T cell repertoires in COVID-19. Study background: Both acute and convalescent COVID-19 samples were obtained from the United States, Italy and Spain. Sources were T cells, B-cell-depleted T cells, or PBMCs; the material itself was cDNA or gDNA.

Study processing details: Cell counts per sample came from amplifying reference gene primers. The data were produced by immunoSEQ multiplex PCR, yet TCRdb's version contains in-frame clones alone and is incomplete. V and J calls and clone size are copied from that table; D and trimming were computed from the DNA. Here the sample spans tens of thousands of clones, 65% to 85% being singletons. The material sequenced was peripheral blood. The clonotype comes from a woman aged 55-75 years with acute or convalescent COVID-19.

The CDR3 protein is CASSPRQDGDGYTF. CDR3 nucleotides: TGTGCCAGCTCACCAAGGCAGGACGGGGATGGCTACACCTTC. The chain couples TRBV18 to TRBJ1-2, with D unresolved. Between the trimmed V and J ends, which lost 2 bases and 6 bases, there was a span of 13 bases. CDR3 length equals 14 residues. Germline-derived CDR1 and CDR2 are KGHSH and LQKENI. The full variable domain, rest sourced from reference TRBV18 and TRBJ1-2, is NAGVMQNPRHLVRRRGQEARLRCSPMKGHSHVYWYRQLPEEGLKFMVYLQKENIIDESGMPKERFSAEFPKEGPSILRIQQVVRGDSAAYFCASSPRQDGDGYTFGSGTRLTVV.